The 29 T cell receptor beta chains in this list originate from one sample, sequenced in a study of shared clonotypes between healthy human individuals. The assay was immunoSEQ multiplex PCR, and TCRdb's table has in-frame clones only and misses some. This table has about 490,000 clones, roughly four fifths appearing once. Sequenced material: PBMCs. These receptors were obtained from a woman aged 35 to 49 in good health. Some clones in this sample may be carry-over from other donors' samples.

This chain connects TRBV7-9 to TRBJ2-5; D is undetermined. The closer fit of TRBJ2-7 to the DNA end suggests the J call may be wrong. Per germline, CDR1 SEHNR and CDR2 FQNEAQ (reference sequence). This CDR3 spans 13 amino acids. The CDR3 reads CASSLANSDEQYF. CDR3 nucleotide sequence: TGTGCCAGCAGCTTAGCGAATTCGGACGAGCAGTACTTC.

This clone has at least ten counts. The rearrangement joins TRBV2 to TRBJ1-5; TRBD1 might be the D (6 bases). Germline CDR1 SNHLY, CDR2 FYNNEI. There are 13 residues in the CDR3. The germline V and J ends were trimmed by 8 bases and 4 bases, with 12 bases remaining between them. CDR3: CASSGVRNQPQHF. The CDR3 nucleotides are TGTGCCAGCTCAGGGGTCAGAAATCAGCCCCAGCATTTT.

The chain has TRBV10-3 and TRBJ1-5, with TRBD1 matching 10 bases. CDR1 ENHRY and CDR2 SYGVKD come from the germline V gene. V lost 6 bases to trimming and J lost 4 bases; unmatched junction nucleotides: 3. The CDR3 runs 14 residues. This CDR3 reads CAIRPGQGNQPQHF. The CDR3 bases are TGTGCCATCAGGCCGGGACAGGGGAATCAGCCCCAGCATTTT.

This clone was found a few times. The V and J genes are TRBV30 and TRBJ1-1; weak D call: TRBD1 (5 bases). The CDR3 has 13 residues. Looked up from germline, CDR1 is GTSNPN and CDR2 is SVGIG (reference sequence). V was trimmed by 0 bases and J by 3 bases, leaving 8 bases between them. CDR3 DNA: TGTGCCTGGAGTGTCGCGACAGACACTGAAGCTTTCTTT. It translates to CAWSVATDTEAFF.

V gene TRBV14 combines with J gene TRBJ1-2; no reliable D call. The CDR3 is made up of 14 amino acids. The V end was cut by 1 base, the J end by 4 bases, with 10 bases between. CDR1 and CDR2 from the germline V gene are SGHDN and FVKESK. CDR3 DNA sequence: TGTGCCAGCAGCCAAGTAGGAAACCCCTATGGCTACACCTTC. As protein: CASSQVGNPYGYTF.

About this clone: The junction departs from germline at one end; a sequencing error may be responsible. Other DNA sequences in the sample encode the same CDR3. This rearrangement joins TRBV5-1 to TRBJ1-1; D gene uncertain. Germline CDR1 is SGHRS and CDR2 is YFSETQ. CDR3 length equals 14 residues. This CDR3 is CASSLEGLGTEAFF. For the CDR3, the DNA is TGTGCCAGCAGCTTGGAAGGACTCGGGACTGAAGCTTTCTTT.

This clone was observed a few times. V and J are TRBV7-2 and TRBJ2-7, with 8 positions matching TRBD1. CDR1 is SGHTA and CDR2 is FQGNSA in the germline V gene. The length of the CDR3 is 15 residues. Unmatched junction bases numbered 11, after V lost 5 bases and J lost 5 bases. The CDR3 DNA follows: TGTGCCAGCAGCATTAGGATCGGACAGGGCAACGAGCAGTACTTC. The encoded protein is CASSIRIGQGNEQYF.

This clone appeared once. For the CDR3, the DNA is TGTGCCAGCAGCTCTAGGGGGGCTGGAAACACCATATATTTT. Protein: CASSSRGAGNTIYF. The chain joins TRBV5-4 to TRBJ1-3; D might be TRBD1 (6 bases). Trimming took 3 bases from V and 2 from J, leaving 9 bases between them. The length of the CDR3 is 14 residues. CDR1 is SGHNT, CDR2 YYREEE, per germline (reference sequence).

The chain has TRBV30 and TRBJ1-5; D not resolved. V shed 2 bases and J shed 4 bases, with 12 bases lying between them. The CDR3 covers 14 residues. CDR1 is GTSNPN and CDR2 is SVGIG in the germline V gene (reference sequence). The CDR3 DNA reads as TGTGCCTGGAGTATCGACGTGGGAAATCAGCCCCAGCATTTT. It encodes CAWSIDVGNQPQHF.

A remark on this clone: This could be a read error, since a much larger clone is one nucleotide away. This same CDR3 is encoded by further DNA sequences in the sample. This chain joins TRBV29-1 and TRBJ2-1; either TRBD1 or TRBD2 may fit D (5 bases each). The V end lost 5 bases, the J end lost 8 bases, and 19 bases lay between the germline ends. The CDR3 is 14 amino acids. The germline CDR1 and CDR2 sequences are SQVTM and ANQGSEA. CDR3 sequence: CSVCKGTVIDEQFF. DNA for the CDR3: TGCAGCGTTTGCAAGGGGACCGTTATCGATGAGCAGTTCTTC.

J is TRBJ1-1 and V is TRBV19; D perhaps matches TRBD1 (5 bases). The V end was cut by 7 bases, the J end by 0 bases, with 18 bases between. Germline CDR1 is LNHDA and CDR2 is SQIVND (reference sequence). This CDR3 spans 16 amino acids. The CDR3 here is CASTSTMTVMNTEAFF. CDR3 coding DNA: TGTGCCAGTACCTCCACAATGACAGTGATGAACACTGAAGCTTTCTTT.

The chain's CDR3 is CASSPGLAGPNHYEQYF. The CDR3 DNA reads as TGTGCCAGCAGCCCCGGACTAGCGGGCCCAAACCACTACGAGCAGTACTTC. This chain connects TRBV7-3 to TRBJ2-7; 11 bases fit TRBD2. CDR1 and CDR2 from the germline V gene are SGHTA and FQGTGA. The CDR3 is 17 residues long. V was clipped by 5 bases and J by 3 bases; unmatched bases: 12. Complete variable domain (other parts from reference TRBV7-3 and TRBJ2-7): GAGVSQTPSNKVTEKGKYVELRCDPISGHTALYWYRQSLGQGPEFLIYFQGTGAADDSGLPNDRFFAVRPEGSVSTLKIQRTERGDSAVYLCASSPGLAGPNHYEQYFGPGTRLTVT.

The chain recombines TRBV28 with TRBJ2-7; perhaps TRBD2 as D (5 bases). CDR3 size: 12 residues. CDR1 is MDHEN and CDR2 is SYDVKM in the germline V gene. V lost 5 bases to trimming and J lost 7 bases, with 12 bases between them. Here the CDR3 DNA reads TGTGCCAGCAGTGACCGGACGGGGGAGCAGTACTTC. This encodes CASSDRTGEQYF.

This clone was detected many times. V and J are TRBV29-1 and TRBJ2-3; TRBD2 matches at 10 bases. The CDR3 is 16 amino acids. The V segment lost 1 base and the J segment 0 bases; nucleotides outside the gene matches: 4. Germline-derived CDR1 and CDR2 are SQVTM and ANQGSEA. The CDR3 here is CSVEGTSGISTDTQYF. For the CDR3, the DNA is TGCAGCGTTGAAGGTACTAGCGGGATAAGCACAGATACGCAGTATTTT.

A remark on this clone: This is likely an artifact of a read error, given a far larger clone one base away. The missing conserved phenylalanine or tryptophan at the end of this CDR3 makes a read error likely. CDR3 sequence reads: CSALRGTALDEQYL. CDR3 in DNA: TGCAGCGCCCTGAGGGGGACAGCCTTGGACGAGCAGTACCTC. The chain recombines TRBV29-1 with TRBJ2-7; 7 positions match TRBD1. The CDR3 consists of 14 residues. Germline trimming cut 7 bases from V and 5 bases from J; bases unmatched to any gene: 14. The germline gives CDR1 SQVTM, CDR2 ANQGSEA.

The chain combines TRBV28 with TRBJ1-4, with D unresolved. Looked up from germline, CDR1 is MDHEN and CDR2 is SYDVKM. The CDR3 contains 14 residues. Between the trimmed V and J ends, which lost 0 bases and 8 bases, there was a span of 10 bases. The CDR3 region has the DNA TGTGCCAGCAGTTTATGGGACCTCAGGGAAAAACTGTTTTTT. Its protein product is CASSLWDLREKLFF.

The rearrangement uses TRBV18 and TRBJ1-1; a weak D match, TRBD1 (6 bases). V dropped 5 bases and J dropped 6 bases, with 16 bases sitting between them. The germline V gene encodes CDR1 KGHSH and CDR2 LQKENI. The CDR3 has 14 residues. The CDR3 region has the DNA TGTGCCAGCTCAGCCGGGGGGCATGAAGCTGAAGCTTTCTTT. Encoded protein: CASSAGGHEAEAFF.

V and J are TRBV13 and TRBJ2-5; D not certain. Germline CDR1 PRHDT, CDR2 FYEKMQ (reference sequence). The CDR3 length is 12 residues. V was clipped by 5 bases and J by 11 bases, with 15 bases between them. The DNA of the CDR3 is TGTGCCAGCAGCCCCCGTTGGGGTGAGCAGTACTTC. It is translated as CASSPRWGEQYF.

With respect to this clone: This probably arose from a read error, given a far larger clone one base away. Other DNA sequences in this sample translate to the same CDR3. The rearrangement links TRBV10-1 to TRBJ1-1, with D unclear. The CDR3 covers 13 residues. V shed 7 bases and J shed 1 base, with 10 bases lying between them. From germline, CDR1 is WNHNN and CDR2 SYGVQD (reference sequence). This chain's CDR3 is CASMGGANTEAFF. CDR3 nucleotide sequence: TGCGCCAGCATGGGAGGTGCGAACACTGAAGCTTTCTTT.

This clone has only a few counts. CDR3 amino acids: CASRQTNEQYF. DNA for the CDR3: TGTGCCAGCAGGCAGACTAATGAGCAGTACTTC. This chain connects TRBV2 to TRBJ2-7, with D possibly being TRBD2 (5 bases). Germline loops: CDR1 SNHLY, CDR2 FYNNEI. The CDR3 length is 11 residues. With 6 bases removed from V and 7 bases from J, the gap between germline ends came to 10 bases.

This clone was found many times. Other DNA sequences within the sample encode an identical CDR3. This sequence joins TRBV30 and TRBJ2-6; D unresolved. The CDR3 extends over 16 amino acids. Between the trimmed V and J ends, which lost 2 bases and 4 bases, there was a span of 15 bases. CDR1 and CDR2 from the germline V gene are GTSNPN and SVGIG (reference sequence). The CDR3 DNA sequence: TGTGCCTGGAGTCGCATCGGGTCCGTCGGGGCCAACGTCCTGACTTTC. It encodes CAWSRIGSVGANVLTF.

V and J are TRBV30 and TRBJ1-2; tentative D call: TRBD1 (5 bases). In germline, CDR1 is GTSNPN, CDR2 SVGIG (reference sequence). V dropped 3 bases and J dropped 8 bases, with 13 bases sitting between them. This CDR3 region has 12 residues. The CDR3 nucleotides are TGTGCCTGGAGGCTAGGGGTTGGCGGCTACACCTTC. Amino acid sequence: CAWRLGVGGYTF.

J is TRBJ2-7 and V is TRBV6-1, with no clear D. V lost 2 bases to trimming and J lost 4 bases, with 6 bases between them. CDR1 and CDR2 (germline): MNHNS, SASEGT. This CDR3 region has 12 residues. The CDR3 loop is CASSERQYEQYF. The CDR3 DNA sequence: TGTGCCAGCAGTGAACGCCAGTACGAGCAGTACTTC.

This clone has at least ten counts. This sample includes further DNA sequences coding for the same CDR3. V is TRBV27 and J is TRBJ1-5; TRBD1 might be the D (5 bases). The germline gives CDR1 MNHEY, CDR2 SMNVEV (reference sequence). Trimming took 5 bases from V and 3 from J, leaving 11 bases between them. This CDR3 has 14 residues. The CDR3 loop is CASSPPGPNQPQHF. CDR3 nucleotides: TGTGCCAGCAGTCCGCCGGGACCCAATCAGCCCCAGCATTTT.

V and J are TRBV7-9 and TRBJ2-1; 13 bases agree with TRBD2. CDR3 length: 16 amino acids. The trim removed 1 base at V and 8 bases at J, leaving 5 bases unmatched. Germline lookup yields CDR1 SEHNR and CDR2 FQNEAQ (reference sequence). The chain's CDR3 is CASSLGTSGSIYEQFF. CDR3 in DNA: TGTGCCAGCAGCTTAGGGACTAGCGGGAGTATTTATGAGCAGTTCTTC.

This clone has a single count. CDR3 DNA sequence: TGTGCCAGCAGCTCGGGACTAGCGGTTGAGCAGTTCTTC. Protein: CASSSGLAVEQFF. The chain joins TRBV7-3 to TRBJ2-1, with 11 bases aligning to TRBD2. J gave up 9 bases and V 4 bases, and 2 bases lay outside the gene matches. The germline V gene encodes CDR1 SGHTA and CDR2 FQGTGA. The CDR3 is 13 residues long.

The chain is built from TRBV4-3 and TRBJ2-5, with 8 bases that match TRBD2. CDR3 length equals 15 residues. Per the germline V gene, CDR1 is LGHNA and CDR2 is YSLEER. V was pared by 3 bases and J by 4 bases, with 7 bases of the junction left unmatched. CDR3 DNA sequence: TGCGCCAGCAGCCAGGCCCCGGGACTAGGAGAGACCCAGTACTTC. It specifies CASSQAPGLGETQYF.

V usage is TRBV19 and J usage is TRBJ1-1; tentative D call: TRBD1 (5 bases). Per the germline V gene, CDR1 is LNHDA and CDR2 is SQIVND (reference sequence). Trimming cost V 3 bases and J 7 bases, with 12 bases left between them. CDR3 length: 13 amino acids. The CDR3 is CASSITGPVEAFF. Here the CDR3 DNA reads TGTGCCAGTAGTATTACAGGACCTGTTGAAGCTTTCTTT.

With regard to this clone: It is unclear where the CDR3 begins or ends on the DNA, so no DNA is shown, and the CDR3 is as TCRdb lists it. The chain combines TRBV7-9 with TRBJ1-1. The CDR3 is 14 amino acids in total, end residues counted. Germline lookup yields CDR1 SEHNR and CDR2 FQNEAQ (reference sequence). The CDR3 reads CASSFVGAGTEALF.